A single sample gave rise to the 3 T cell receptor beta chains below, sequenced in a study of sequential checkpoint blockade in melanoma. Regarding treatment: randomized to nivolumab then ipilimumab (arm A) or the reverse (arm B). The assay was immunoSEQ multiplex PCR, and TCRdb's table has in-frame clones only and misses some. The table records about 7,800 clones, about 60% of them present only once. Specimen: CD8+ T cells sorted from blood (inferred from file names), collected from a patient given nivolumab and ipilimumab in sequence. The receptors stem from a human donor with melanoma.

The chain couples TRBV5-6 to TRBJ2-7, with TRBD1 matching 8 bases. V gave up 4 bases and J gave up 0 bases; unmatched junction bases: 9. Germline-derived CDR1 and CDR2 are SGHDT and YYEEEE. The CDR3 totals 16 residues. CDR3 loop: CASSPRDRSLSYEQYF. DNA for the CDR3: TGTGCCAGCAGCCCCCGGGACAGGAGTCTCTCCTACGAGCAGTACTTC.

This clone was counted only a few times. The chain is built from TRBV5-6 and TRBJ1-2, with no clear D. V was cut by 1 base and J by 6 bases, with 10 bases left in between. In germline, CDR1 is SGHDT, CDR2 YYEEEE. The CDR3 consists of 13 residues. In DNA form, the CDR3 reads TGTGCCAGCAGCTTGTACGACTCGGATGGCTACACCTTC. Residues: CASSLYDSDGYTF.

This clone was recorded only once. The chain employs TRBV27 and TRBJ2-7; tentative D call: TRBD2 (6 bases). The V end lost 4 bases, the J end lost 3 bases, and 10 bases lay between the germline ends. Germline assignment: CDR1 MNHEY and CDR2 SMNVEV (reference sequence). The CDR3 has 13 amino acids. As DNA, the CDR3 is TGTGCCAGCAGTTGGGGACTTATCTACGAGCAGTACTTC. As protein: CASSWGLIYEQYF.